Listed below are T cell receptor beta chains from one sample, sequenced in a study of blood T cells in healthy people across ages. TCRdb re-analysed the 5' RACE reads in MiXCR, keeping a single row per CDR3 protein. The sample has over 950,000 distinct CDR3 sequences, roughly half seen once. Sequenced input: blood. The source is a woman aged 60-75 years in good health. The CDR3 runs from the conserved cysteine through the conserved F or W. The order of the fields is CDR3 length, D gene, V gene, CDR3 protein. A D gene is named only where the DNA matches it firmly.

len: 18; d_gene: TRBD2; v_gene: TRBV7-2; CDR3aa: CASRQRGAQREGKYEQFF
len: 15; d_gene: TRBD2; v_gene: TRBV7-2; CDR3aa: CASSLQRGRYNEQFF
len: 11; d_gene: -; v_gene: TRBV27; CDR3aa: CASMSSGELFF
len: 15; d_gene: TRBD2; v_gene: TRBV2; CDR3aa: CASSEYGTRWCEQFF
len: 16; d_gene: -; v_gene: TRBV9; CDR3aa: CASSVDVGTSTDTQYF
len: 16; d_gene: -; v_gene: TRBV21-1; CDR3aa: CASRRRDGNTNYGYTF
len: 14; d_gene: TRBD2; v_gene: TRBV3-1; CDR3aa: CASSQDSSGGRQYF
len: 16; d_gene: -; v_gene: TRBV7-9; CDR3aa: CASSLIELGSRNEQYF
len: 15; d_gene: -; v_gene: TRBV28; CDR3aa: CASSLEDSGSRPQHF
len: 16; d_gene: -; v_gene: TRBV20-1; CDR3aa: CSATKPGYLSNYGYTF
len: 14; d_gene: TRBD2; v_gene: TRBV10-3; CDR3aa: CAITSGTSTDTQYF
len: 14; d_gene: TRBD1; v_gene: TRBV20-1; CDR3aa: CSARDATGPDTQYF
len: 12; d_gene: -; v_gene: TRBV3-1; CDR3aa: CASSQAITSQYF
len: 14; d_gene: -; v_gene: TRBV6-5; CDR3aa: CTSSYMAGSETQYF
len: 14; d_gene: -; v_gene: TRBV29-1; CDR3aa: CSASGRVARETQYF